The following is a T cell receptor beta chain sequence with its context. Its matching antigen is unknown. CDR3 length: 14 amino acids. Germline values: CDR1 SGDLS, CDR2 YYNGEE. V was pared by 0 bases and J by 8 bases, with 4 bases of the junction left unmatched. This sample stems from a study of OX40 agonist ivuxolimab in advanced cancers. Turning to the study itself: Patients were infused with ivuxolimab every 2 weeks at 0.01 to 10 mg/kg. Partial responses were achieved by three patients: one hepatocellular carcinoma, two cutaneous melanoma.

Data came from immunoSEQ multiplex PCR; TCRdb stores just in-frame clones and leaves some out. The sample carries 53,000 or so clones, over 75% recorded once. General observations from the study: Expanded clones belonging to CD8+ T cells outnumbered, on average, those of CD4+.

This sequence joins TRBV9 and TRBJ2-5; 10 bases fit TRBD1. This sequence was found in an adult with an advanced solid tumor such as melanoma, head and neck, liver or kidney cancer. The sample in question was CD4+ or CD8+ T cells sorted from blood, obtained in a trial of the OX40 agonist ivuxolimab. CDR3 bases: TGTGCCAGCAGCGTAGAGGGACAGGGGTTAACCCAGTACTTC. Its translation is CASSVEGQGLTQYF.